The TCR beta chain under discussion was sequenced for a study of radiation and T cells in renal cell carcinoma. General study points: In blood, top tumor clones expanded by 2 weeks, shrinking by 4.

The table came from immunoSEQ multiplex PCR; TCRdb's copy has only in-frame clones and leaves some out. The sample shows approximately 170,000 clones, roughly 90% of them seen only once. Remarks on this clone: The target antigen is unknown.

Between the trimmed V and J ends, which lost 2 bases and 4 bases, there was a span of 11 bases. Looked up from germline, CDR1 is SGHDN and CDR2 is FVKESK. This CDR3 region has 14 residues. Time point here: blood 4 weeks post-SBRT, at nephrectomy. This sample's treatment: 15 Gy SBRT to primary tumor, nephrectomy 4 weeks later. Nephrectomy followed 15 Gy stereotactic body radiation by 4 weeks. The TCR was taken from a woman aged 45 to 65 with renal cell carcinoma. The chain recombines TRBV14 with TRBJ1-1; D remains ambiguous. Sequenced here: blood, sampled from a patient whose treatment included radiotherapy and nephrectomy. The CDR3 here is CASSQPDPRTEAFF. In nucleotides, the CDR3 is TGTGCCAGCAGCCAACCGGACCCGCGCACTGAAGCTTTCTTT.